This T cell receptor (beta chain) appears in the sequencing data of a study of T cells in localized non-small cell lung cancer. Study-wide points: T cell clonality was highest in uninvolved adjacent lung, above tumor. The study detected a median roughly 61 of the top 100 tumor clones in adjacent lung.

Comment on this clone: Its antigen is still unknown.

Profiled with immunoSEQ multiplex PCR; TCRdb holds only in-frame clones, not every one. The sample has roughly 2,900 clones; 36% are singletons. V lost 1 base and J lost 9, with 7 bases in between. Per germline, CDR1 SGHDN and CDR2 FVKESK. This CDR3 spans 12 amino acids. The sample consisted of lung tumor tissue, taken before any cancer treatment. The receptor was derived from a male donor at least 60 years old with stage I squamous cell lung carcinoma. This rearrangement joins TRBV14 to TRBJ2-1; the D is unclear. The CDR3 DNA sequence: TGTGCCAGCAGCCAAGGGGTGTCTGAGCAGTTCTTC. Its translation: CASSQGVSEQFF.